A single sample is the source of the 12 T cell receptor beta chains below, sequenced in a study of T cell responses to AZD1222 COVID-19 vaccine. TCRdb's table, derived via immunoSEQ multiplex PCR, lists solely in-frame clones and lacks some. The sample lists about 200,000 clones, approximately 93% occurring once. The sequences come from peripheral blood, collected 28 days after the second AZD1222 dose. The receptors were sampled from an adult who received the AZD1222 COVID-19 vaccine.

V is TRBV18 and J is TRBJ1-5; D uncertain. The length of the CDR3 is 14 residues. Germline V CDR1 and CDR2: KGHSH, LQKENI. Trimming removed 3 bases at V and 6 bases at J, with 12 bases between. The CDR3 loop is CASSPDGGRQPQHF. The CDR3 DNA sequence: TGTGCCAGCTCACCCGACGGAGGGCGTCAGCCCCAGCATTTT. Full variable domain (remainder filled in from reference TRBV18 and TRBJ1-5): NAGVMQNPRHLVRRRGQEARLRCSPMKGHSHVYWYRQLPEEGLKFMVYLQKENIIDESGMPKERFSAEFPKEGPSILRIQQVVRGDSAAYFCASSPDGGRQPQHFGDGTRLSIL.

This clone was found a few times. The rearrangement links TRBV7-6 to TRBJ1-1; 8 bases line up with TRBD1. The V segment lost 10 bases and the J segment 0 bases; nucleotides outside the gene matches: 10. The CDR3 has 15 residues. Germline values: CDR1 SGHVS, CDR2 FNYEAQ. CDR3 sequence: CAIGGTGYMNTEAFF. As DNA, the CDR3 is TGTGCCATCGGGGGGACAGGATACATGAACACTGAAGCTTTCTTT.

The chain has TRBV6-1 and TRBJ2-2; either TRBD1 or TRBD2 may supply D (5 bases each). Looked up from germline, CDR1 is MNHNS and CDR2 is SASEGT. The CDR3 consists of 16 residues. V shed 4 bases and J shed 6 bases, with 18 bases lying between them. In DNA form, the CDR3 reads TGTGCCAGCAGTGTGACCGGGACGGCCCCACCCGGGGAGCTGTTTTTT. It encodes CASSVTGTAPPGELFF.

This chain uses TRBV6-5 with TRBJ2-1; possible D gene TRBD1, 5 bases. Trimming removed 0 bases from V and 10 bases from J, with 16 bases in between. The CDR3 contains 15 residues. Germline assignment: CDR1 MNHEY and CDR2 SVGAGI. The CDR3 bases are TGTGCCAGCAGTTACTCGACCGGGTACTCAGGGGAGCAGTTCTTC. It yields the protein CASSYSTGYSGEQFF.

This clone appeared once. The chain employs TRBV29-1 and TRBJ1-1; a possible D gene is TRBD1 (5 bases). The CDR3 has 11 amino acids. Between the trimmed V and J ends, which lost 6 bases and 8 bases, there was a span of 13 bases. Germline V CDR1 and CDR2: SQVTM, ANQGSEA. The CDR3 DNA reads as TGCAGCGTCAAAGGGACTGCAGAAGCTTTCTTT. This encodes CSVKGTAEAFF. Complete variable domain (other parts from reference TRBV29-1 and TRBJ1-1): SAVISQKPSRDICQRGTSLTIQCQVDSQVTMMFWYRQQPGQSLTLIATANQGSEATYESGFVIDKFPISRPNLTFSTLTVSNMSPEDSSIYLCSVKGTAEAFFGQGTRLTVV.

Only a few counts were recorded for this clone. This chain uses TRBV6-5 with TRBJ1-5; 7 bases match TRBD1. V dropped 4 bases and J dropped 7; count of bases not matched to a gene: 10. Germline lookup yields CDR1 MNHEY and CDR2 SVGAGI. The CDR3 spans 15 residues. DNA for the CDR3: TGTGCCAGCAGTTCATTATTAGGGGGCGGACAGCCCCAGCATTTT. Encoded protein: CASSSLLGGGQPQHF.

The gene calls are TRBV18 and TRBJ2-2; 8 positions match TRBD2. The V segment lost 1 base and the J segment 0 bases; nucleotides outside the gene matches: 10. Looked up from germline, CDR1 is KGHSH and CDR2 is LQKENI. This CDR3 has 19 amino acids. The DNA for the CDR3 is TGTGCCAGCTCACCACGAGTAGGCGGGGGGTATTCGAACACCGGGGAGCTGTTTTTT. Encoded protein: CASSPRVGGGYSNTGELFF.

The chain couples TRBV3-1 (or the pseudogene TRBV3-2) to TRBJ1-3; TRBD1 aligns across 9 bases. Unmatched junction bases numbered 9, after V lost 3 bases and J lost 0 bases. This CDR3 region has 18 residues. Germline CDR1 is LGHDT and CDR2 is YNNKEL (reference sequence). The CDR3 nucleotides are TGTGCCAGCAGCCACCAGCTTGGGACAGGGACCTCTGGAAACACCATATATTTT. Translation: CASSHQLGTGTSGNTIYF.

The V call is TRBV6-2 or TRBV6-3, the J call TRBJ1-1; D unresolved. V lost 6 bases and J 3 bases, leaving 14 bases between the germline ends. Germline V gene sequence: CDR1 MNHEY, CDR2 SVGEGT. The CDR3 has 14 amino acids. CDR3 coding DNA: TGTGCCAGCAGCCCAAACCTCCGGGACACTGAAGCTTTCTTT. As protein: CASSPNLRDTEAFF.

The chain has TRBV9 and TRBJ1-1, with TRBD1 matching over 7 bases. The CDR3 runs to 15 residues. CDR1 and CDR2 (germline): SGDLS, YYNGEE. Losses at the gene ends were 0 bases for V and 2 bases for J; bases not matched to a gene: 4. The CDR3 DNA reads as TGTGCCAGCAGCGTAGAGGCAGGGGGAAACACTGAAGCTTTCTTT. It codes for CASSVEAGGNTEAFF.

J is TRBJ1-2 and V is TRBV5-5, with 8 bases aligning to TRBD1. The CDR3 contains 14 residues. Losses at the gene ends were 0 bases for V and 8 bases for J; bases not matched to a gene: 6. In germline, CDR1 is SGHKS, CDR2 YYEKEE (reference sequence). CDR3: CASSLETGVGGYTF. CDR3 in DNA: TGTGCCAGCAGCTTGGAGACAGGGGTAGGCGGCTACACCTTC.

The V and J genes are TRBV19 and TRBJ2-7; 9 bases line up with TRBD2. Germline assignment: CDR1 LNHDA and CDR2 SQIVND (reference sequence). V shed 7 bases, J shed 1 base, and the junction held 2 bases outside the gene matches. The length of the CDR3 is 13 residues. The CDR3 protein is CASKRGESYEQYF. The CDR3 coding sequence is TGTGCCAGTAAGCGGGGGGAATCCTACGAGCAGTACTTC.